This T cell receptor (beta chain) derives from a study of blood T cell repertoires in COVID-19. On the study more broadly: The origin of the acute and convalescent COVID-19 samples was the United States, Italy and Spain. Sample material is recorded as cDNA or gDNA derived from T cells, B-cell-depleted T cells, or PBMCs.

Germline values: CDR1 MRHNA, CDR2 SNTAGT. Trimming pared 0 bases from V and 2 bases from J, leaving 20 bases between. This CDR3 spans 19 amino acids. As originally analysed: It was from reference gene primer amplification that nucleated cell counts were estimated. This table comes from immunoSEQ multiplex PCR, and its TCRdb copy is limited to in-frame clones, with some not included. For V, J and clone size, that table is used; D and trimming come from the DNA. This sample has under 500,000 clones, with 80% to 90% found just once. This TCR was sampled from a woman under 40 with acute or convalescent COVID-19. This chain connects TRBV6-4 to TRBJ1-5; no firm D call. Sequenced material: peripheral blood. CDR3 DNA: TGTGCCAGCAGTGACTCGAGATTAGGTCGTGGGCTGTGCAATCAGCCCCAGCATTTT. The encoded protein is CASSDSRLGRGLCNQPQHF.